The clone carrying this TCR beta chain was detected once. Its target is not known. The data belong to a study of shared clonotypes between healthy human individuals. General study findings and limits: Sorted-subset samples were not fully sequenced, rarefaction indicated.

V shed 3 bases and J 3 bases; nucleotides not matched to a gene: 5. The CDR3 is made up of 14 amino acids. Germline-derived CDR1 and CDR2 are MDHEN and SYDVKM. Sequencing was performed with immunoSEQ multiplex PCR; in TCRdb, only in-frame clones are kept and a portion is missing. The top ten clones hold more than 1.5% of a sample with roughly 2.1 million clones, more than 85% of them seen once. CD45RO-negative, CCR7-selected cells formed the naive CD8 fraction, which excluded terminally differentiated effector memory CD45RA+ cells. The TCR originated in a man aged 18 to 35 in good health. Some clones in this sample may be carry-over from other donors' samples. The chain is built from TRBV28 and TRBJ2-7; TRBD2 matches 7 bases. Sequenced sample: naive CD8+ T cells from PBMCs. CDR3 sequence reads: CASSLWRENYEQYF. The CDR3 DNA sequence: TGTGCCAGCAGTTTGTGGCGGGAGAACTACGAGCAGTACTTC.